The clone carrying this T cell receptor beta chain was picked up a small number of times. The V and J ends lost 4 bases and 2 bases respectively, with 11 bases between them. The CDR3 extends over 14 amino acids. From germline, CDR1 is SGHTA and CDR2 FQGNSA. This sample was taken from a study of T cells in Graves' hyperthyroidism and ophthalmopathy. Researchers defined stable Graves' hyperthyroidism as no ophthalmopathy progression within 18 months. Patients aged 18 to 65 had newly diagnosed hyperthyroidism lasting under 2 months. Regions amplified from RNA transcripts were the TCR beta CDR3 regions. A set of HTBI primers served as the primers for a first-round RT-PCR of the TCR CDR3. One entry per CDR3 protein results from TCRdb running MiXCR on the multiplex PCR reads. The sample contains around 700,000 distinct CDR3 sequences, under 45% of which appear only once.

This chain connects TRBV7-2 to TRBJ1-1; D ambiguous. The receptor comes from a woman aged 40 to 50 with Graves' hyperthyroidism. The sequenced sample consisted of blood. The CDR3 DNA is TGTGCCAGCAGCTCCACGAGACTTAACACTGAAGCTTTCTTT. Encoded protein: CASSSTRLNTEAFF. The full variable domain, rest sourced from reference TRBV7-2 and TRBJ1-1, is GAGVSQSPSNKVTEKGKDVELRCDPISGHTALYWYRQSLGQGLEFLIYFQGNSAPDKSGLPSDRFSAERTGGSVSTLTIQRTQQEDSAVYLCASSSTRLNTEAFFGQGTRLTVV.